The rows below give T cell receptor beta chains drawn from one sample of a study of blood T cell repertoires in COVID-19. Produced via immunoSEQ multiplex PCR; TCRdb's table is partial and in-frame only. The table lists about 330,000 clones, around 90% of them singletons. The sample taken for sequencing was PBMCs or T cells enriched from blood (not recorded which). The source of these receptors is a young man who had recovered from COVID-19. Each CDR3 is given with its conserved first and last residue. A D gene is named only where the DNA matches it firmly. Not every row has a clone size; where given, it reads once, few, many or a size class.

clone_size: .
d_call: TRBD1
j_call: TRBJ1-2
v_call: TRBV3-1/TRBV3-2
cdr3_aa: CASSQVRRGPYGYTF
cdr3_nt: TGTGCCAGCAGCCAAGTTCGCAGGGGGCCCTATGGCTACACCTTC

clone_size: .
d_call: .
j_call: TRBJ2-1
v_call: TRBV10-2
cdr3_aa: CASSVGRASEQFF
cdr3_nt: TGCGCCAGCAGTGTCGGCAGGGCAAGTGAGCAGTTCTTC

clone_size: .
d_call: TRBD2
j_call: TRBJ2-7
v_call: TRBV5-4
cdr3_aa: CASSWGGNRQSYEQYF
cdr3_nt: TGTGCCAGCAGCTGGGGGGGGAATCGACAGAGTTACGAGCAGTACTTC

clone_size: once
d_call: .
j_call: TRBJ1-1
v_call: TRBV23-1
cdr3_aa: CASSPKRGGAVNTEAFF
cdr3_nt: TGCGCCAGCAGTCCGAAACGCGGGGGGGCCGTGAACACTGAAGCTTTCTTT

clone_size: .
d_call: TRBD1
j_call: TRBJ2-4
v_call: TRBV19
cdr3_aa: CASSGDRGGKNIQYF
cdr3_nt: TGTGCCAGTAGTGGGGACAGGGGAGGCAAAAACATTCAGTACTTC

clone_size: .
d_call: .
j_call: TRBJ2-2
v_call: TRBV2
cdr3_aa: CASGPPTPGELFF
cdr3_nt: TGTGCCAGCGGGCCTCCTACCCCCGGGGAGCTGTTTTTT

clone_size: .
d_call: .
j_call: TRBJ2-7
v_call: TRBV15
cdr3_aa: CATSRGGGADEQYF
cdr3_nt: TGTGCCACCAGCAGAGGAGGAGGGGCGGACGAGCAGTACTTC

clone_size: .
d_call: .
j_call: TRBJ1-3
v_call: TRBV3-1/TRBV3-2
cdr3_aa: CASSPDNSGNTIYF
cdr3_nt: TGTGCCAGCAGCCCGGACAACTCTGGAAACACCATATATTTT

clone_size: .
d_call: TRBD2
j_call: TRBJ2-3
v_call: TRBV20-1
cdr3_aa: CSASGLAGGDTQYF
cdr3_nt: TGCAGTGCTAGTGGGCTAGCGGGTGGGGATACGCAGTATTTT

clone_size: .
d_call: .
j_call: TRBJ2-5
v_call: TRBV2
cdr3_aa: CASSEGARVFVITQYF
cdr3_nt: TGTGCCAGCAGTGAAGGGGCCAGGGTGTTCGTTATAACCCAGTACTTC

clone_size: few
d_call: .
j_call: TRBJ1-2
v_call: TRBV6-5
cdr3_aa: CASSPRTVGGYTF
cdr3_nt: TGTGCCAGCAGTCCACGGACAGTTGGTGGCTACACCTTC

clone_size: .
d_call: TRBD1
j_call: TRBJ1-5
v_call: TRBV27
cdr3_aa: CASGTGTGNQPQHF
cdr3_nt: TGTGCCAGCGGGACAGGGACCGGCAATCAGCCCCAGCATTTT

clone_size: .
d_call: TRBD2
j_call: TRBJ2-7
v_call: TRBV2
cdr3_aa: CASSETLAGGPDF
cdr3_nt: TGTGCCAGCAGTGAAACCCTAGCGGGGGGCCCCGACTTC

clone_size: .
d_call: .
j_call: TRBJ1-2
v_call: TRBV10-3
cdr3_aa: CAISVGGQANYGYTF
cdr3_nt: TGTGCCATCAGTGTTGGTGGTCAGGCGAACTATGGCTACACCTTC

clone_size: .
d_call: .
j_call: TRBJ1-1
v_call: TRBV7-9
cdr3_aa: CASSLAGRGGDTEAFF
cdr3_nt: TGTGCCAGCAGCTTAGCGGGCCGCGGAGGAGACACTGAAGCTTTCTTT

clone_size: .
d_call: TRBD2
j_call: TRBJ2-5
v_call: TRBV11-3
cdr3_aa: CASSKGLAGVETQYF
cdr3_nt: TGTGCCAGCAGCAAGGGACTAGCGGGGGTGGAGACCCAGTACTTC

clone_size: .
d_call: .
j_call: TRBJ1-4
v_call: TRBV3-1/TRBV3-2
cdr3_aa: CASSQDWGDNEKLFF
cdr3_nt: TGTGCCAGCAGCCAAGACTGGGGGGATAATGAAAAACTGTTTTTT